The 31 T cell receptor beta chains presented below share a single source sample, sequenced in a study of shared clonotypes between healthy human individuals. Profiled with immunoSEQ multiplex PCR; TCRdb holds only in-frame clones, not every one. Of some 2,000,000 clones in the sample, under 97% were seen once. The source material was naive CD4+ T cells sorted from blood. As to subset: CD45RA+ positively selected. These receptors were collected from a man aged 18 to 30 in good health.

The rearrangement joins TRBV5-6 to TRBJ2-1; D unresolved. Germline CDR1 SGHDT, CDR2 YYEEEE. This CDR3 is built from 15 residues. The V gene lost 0 bases and the J gene lost 0 bases, with 7 bases spanning the gap. This CDR3 reads CASSLGSLSYNEQFF. The CDR3 nucleotides are TGTGCCAGCAGCTTGGGTAGCCTCTCCTACAATGAGCAGTTCTTC.

The rearrangement uses TRBV19 and TRBJ1-5; a possible D gene is TRBD1 (6 bases). The V end lost 1 base, the J end lost 0 bases, and 22 bases lay between the germline ends. The CDR3 consists of 20 residues. The germline gives CDR1 LNHDA, CDR2 SQIVND (reference sequence). This CDR3 is CASSIVPRPGELYSNQPQHF. DNA of the CDR3: TGTGCCAGTAGTATAGTTCCCCGGCCAGGGGAGTTATATAGCAATCAGCCCCAGCATTTT.

This clone occurred once. This CDR3 is CASSQDNSDRANYGYTF. CDR3 sequence (DNA): TGTGCCAGCAGCCAAGACAACTCCGACAGGGCTAACTATGGCTACACCTTC. V usage is TRBV4-2 and J usage is TRBJ1-2; TRBD1 aligns across 7 bases. This CDR3 spans 17 amino acids. Trimming removed 0 bases from V and 0 bases from J; junction bases left unmatched: 7. CDR1 and CDR2 (germline): LGHNA, YNFKEQ.

V is TRBV5-1 and J is TRBJ2-7, with TRBD2 identical over 15 bases. With V trimmed by 4 bases and J by 3 bases, 5 bases remained unmatched. The V gene's germline CDR1 is SGHRS and CDR2 YFSETQ. The CDR3 runs 16 residues. This chain's CDR3 is CASSPEGLAGGYEQYF. The CDR3 DNA is TGCGCCAGCAGCCCGGAGGGACTAGCGGGAGGCTACGAGCAGTACTTC.

V and J are TRBV30 and TRBJ1-6, with 7 bases lining up with TRBD1. CDR3 length equals 16 residues. CDR1 and CDR2 (germline): GTSNPN, SVGIG (reference sequence). J was trimmed by 9 bases and V by 0 bases; bases with no gene match: 11. The chain's CDR3 is CAWSVLPPGGGSPLHF. For the CDR3, the DNA is TGTGCCTGGAGTGTACTCCCGCCAGGGGGAGGTTCACCCCTCCACTTT. Complete variable domain (other parts from reference TRBV30 and TRBJ1-6): SQTIHQWPATLVQPVGSPLSLECTVEGTSNPNLYWYRQAAGRGLQLLFYSVGIGQISSEVPQNLSASRPQDRQFILSSKKLLLSDSGFYLCAWSVLPPGGGSPLHFGNGTRLTVT.

The chain links TRBV11-2 to TRBJ2-7; D might be TRBD1 or TRBD2, each matching 5 bases. The CDR3 runs to 14 residues. Trimming shortened V by 5 bases and J by 4 bases, and 15 bases separated the two germline ends. The germline V gene encodes CDR1 SGHAT and CDR2 FQNNGV. The CDR3 DNA sequence: TGTGCCAGCAGCCCCAATGGGGGACCTTACGAGCAGTACTTC. This gives the protein CASSPNGGPYEQYF.

The rearrangement links TRBV2 to TRBJ1-2, with D perhaps TRBD1 (5 bases). From germline, CDR1 is SNHLY and CDR2 FYNNEI. Trimming left V 8 bases short and J 4 bases short, with 20 bases between. The CDR3 extends over 15 amino acids. CDR3 sequence reads: CASRGTAGNSYGYTF. The CDR3 DNA follows: TGTGCCAGCCGGGGGACGGCAGGAAACAGCTATGGCTACACCTTC.

V and J are TRBV9 and TRBJ2-1, with 9 bases that match TRBD2. This CDR3 is built from 16 residues. With 4 bases clipped from V and 3 bases from J, the junction kept 8 bases outside the gene matches. Germline loops: CDR1 SGDLS, CDR2 YYNGEE. The DNA for the CDR3 is TGTGCCAGCAGCCCCCGCGGGAGGGGATTCTACAATGAGCAGTTCTTC. It specifies CASSPRGRGFYNEQFF.

V gene TRBV5-4 combines with J gene TRBJ1-1, with D maybe TRBD1 (6 bases). This CDR3 has 15 amino acids. The V gene lost 0 bases and the J gene lost 7 bases, with 16 bases spanning the gap. Germline-derived CDR1 and CDR2 are SGHNT and YYREEE (reference sequence). CDR3 protein: CASSLELQGLGEAFF. The DNA of the CDR3 is TGTGCCAGCAGCTTGGAGCTACAGGGACTCGGTGAAGCTTTCTTT.

This chain uses TRBV5-1 with TRBJ2-3; TRBD2 might be the D (6 bases). The ends were cut back, 7 bases at V and 4 bases at J, with 13 bases in the middle. The germline V gene encodes CDR1 SGHRS and CDR2 YFSETQ. The length of the CDR3 is 13 residues. The CDR3 sequence: CASGGPRADTQYF. The CDR3 coding sequence is TGCGCCAGCGGAGGGCCGAGGGCAGATACGCAGTATTTT.

The rearrangement joins TRBV5-4 to TRBJ2-5, with D possibly being TRBD2 (5 bases). The CDR3 totals 14 residues. The germline V and J ends were trimmed by 3 bases and 2 bases, with 11 bases remaining between them. CDR1 is SGHNT and CDR2 is YYREEE in the germline V gene (reference sequence). The CDR3 bases are TGTGCCAGCAGCTCGCAAAGCGGACAAGAGACCCAGTACTTC. It yields the protein CASSSQSGQETQYF.

The CDR3 coding sequence is TGTGCCAGCAGCTTGGAACAGGGGCAGCCCCAGCATTTT. It codes for CASSLEQGQPQHF. V is TRBV5-4 and J is TRBJ1-5; 7 bases fit TRBD1. J gave up 7 bases and V 0 bases, and 1 base lay outside the gene matches. CDR1 and CDR2 from the germline V gene are SGHNT and YYREEE (reference sequence). This CDR3 has 13 amino acids.

The chain combines TRBV11-2 with TRBJ1-1, with a weak D call TRBD1 (6 bases). CDR1 is SGHAT and CDR2 is FQNNGV in the germline V gene. This CDR3 comprises 15 residues. The V gene lost 4 bases and the J gene lost 1 base, with 13 bases spanning the gap. The CDR3 DNA follows: TGTGCCAGCAGCTCCTTCAGGGGCGGGAACACTGAAGCTTTCTTT. This gives the protein CASSSFRGGNTEAFF.

Turning to this clone: A read error may produce the germline difference seen at one junction end. The chain combines TRBV30 with TRBJ1-2; D unclear. The CDR3 loop spans 12 amino acids. Germline values: CDR1 GTSNPN, CDR2 SVGIG (reference sequence). The CDR3 spells CAWADEGRSSFF. The CDR3 region has the DNA TGTGCCTGGGCTGACGAGGGCCGGTCGTCTTTCTTC.

The chain employs TRBV5-1 and TRBJ1-2, with D unclear. CDR3 length: 14 residues. With 2 bases removed from V and 3 bases from J, the gap between germline ends came to 11 bases. Per the germline V gene, CDR1 is SGHRS and CDR2 is YFSETQ. CDR3 bases: TGCGCCAGCAGCTTCTCGGCCGGGGACTATGGCTACACCTTC. Its protein product is CASSFSAGDYGYTF.

J is TRBJ2-7 and V is TRBV6-6; D not resolved. With 2 bases removed from V and 6 bases from J, the gap between germline ends came to 20 bases. The CDR3 totals 16 residues. Germline V gene lookup returns CDR1 MNHNY and CDR2 SVGAGI (reference sequence). CDR3 sequence reads: CASSYAVSSDSPEQYF. The CDR3 nucleotides read TGTGCCAGCAGTTACGCTGTGTCGAGCGATTCACCCGAGCAGTACTTC.

This sequence joins TRBV7-9 and TRBJ1-6; TRBD1 aligns across 8 bases. Germline CDR1 SEHNR, CDR2 FQNEAQ (reference sequence). The junction had 2 bases not matched to a gene; V was cut back by 4 bases and J by 9 bases. The CDR3 runs 13 residues. Written as DNA, the CDR3 is TGTGCCAGCAGCTCGACAGGGGTTTCACCCCTCCACTTT. Protein: CASSSTGVSPLHF.

CDR3 nucleotides: TGTGCCAGCAGCCTGGGGGCAAAGGGTAAAAATGAGCAGTTCTTC. The encoded protein is CASSLGAKGKNEQFF. This chain uses TRBV7-9 with TRBJ2-1, with D possibly TRBD1 on 6 matching bases. This CDR3 region has 15 residues. CDR1 is SEHNR, CDR2 FQNEAQ, per germline (reference sequence). V was shortened by 5 bases and J by 7 bases, with 18 bases between the two germline ends.

The genes are TRBV6-5 and TRBJ2-3; TRBD1 aligns across 11 bases. CDR3 length: 15 residues. J lost 4 bases, V lost 7 bases, and 7 bases had no gene match. Germline V gene data show CDR1 as MNHEY and CDR2 as SVGAGI. CDR3 sequence reads: CASTRGQGAPDTQYF. The CDR3 coding sequence is TGTGCCAGCACCCGAGGACAGGGGGCACCAGATACGCAGTATTTT.

This sequence joins TRBV5-1 and TRBJ2-7; maybe TRBD1 (5 bases). Germline assignment: CDR1 SGHRS and CDR2 YFSETQ. Trimming left V 0 bases short and J 5 bases short, with 18 bases between. This CDR3 is 16 amino acids long. The CDR3 sequence: CASSLVSPGSYHEQYF. The CDR3, as DNA: TGCGCCAGCAGCTTGGTTTCCCCAGGGTCCTATCACGAGCAGTACTTC. The variable domain in full, completed from reference TRBV5-1 and TRBJ2-7, reads KAGVTQTPRYLIKTRGQQVTLSCSPISGHRSVSWYQQTPGQGLQFLFEYFSETQRNKGNFPGRFSGRQFSNSRSEMNVSTLELGDSALYLCASSLVSPGSYHEQYFGPGTRLTVT.

V and J are TRBV5-4 and TRBJ2-2; 16 bases match TRBD2. V lost 4 bases and J lost 7; bases outside the gene matches: 7. This CDR3 spans 17 amino acids. Germline CDR1 is SGHNT and CDR2 is YYREEE (reference sequence). CDR3 in amino acids: CASSAGLAGGLGGELFF. CDR3 bases: TGTGCCAGCAGCGCGGGACTAGCGGGAGGGCTCGGCGGGGAGCTGTTTTTT.

This rearrangement joins TRBV9 to TRBJ2-7; 9 nucleotides agree with TRBD2. The CDR3 covers 18 residues. Per germline, CDR1 SGDLS and CDR2 YYNGEE. V shed 2 bases and J 0 bases; nucleotides not matched to a gene: 12. The CDR3 here is CASSVSGGASLSSYEQYF. The CDR3 DNA reads as TGTGCCAGCAGCGTTAGCGGGGGAGCCTCTCTAAGCTCCTACGAGCAGTACTTC.

The chain carries TRBV9 and TRBJ2-4; 10 bases are a match to TRBD2. The ends lost 0 bases at V and 1 base at J; junction bases unmatched: 16. The germline V gene has CDR1 SGDLS and CDR2 YYNGEE. The CDR3 totals 21 residues. The CDR3 is CASSVEAGGSTTKPAKNIQYF. CDR3 in DNA: TGTGCCAGCAGCGTAGAAGCGGGGGGGTCGACAACCAAACCGGCCAAAAACATTCAGTACTTC. Together with reference TRBV9 and TRBJ2-4, the CDR3 gives the full variable domain: DSGVTQTPKHLITATGQRVTLRCSPRSGDLSVYWYQQSLDQGLQFLIQYYNGEERAKGNILERFSAQQFPDLHSELNLSSLELGDSALYFCASSVEAGGSTTKPAKNIQYFGAGTRLSVL.

The rearrangement uses TRBV19 and TRBJ1-2; D possibly corresponds to TRBD1 (5 bases). V lost 3 bases to trimming and J lost 4 bases, with 9 bases between them. Germline V lookup: CDR1 LNHDA, CDR2 SQIVND (reference sequence). The CDR3 covers 13 residues. The CDR3 sequence: CASSISGFYGYTF. The CDR3 DNA reads TGTGCCAGTAGTATCTCAGGGTTCTATGGCTACACCTTC.

The V call is TRBV28, the J call TRBJ1-2; D perhaps matches TRBD1 (6 bases). V was trimmed by 5 bases and J by 8 bases, leaving 24 bases between them. CDR3 length: 16 amino acids. Germline loops: CDR1 MDHEN, CDR2 SYDVKM. CDR3 sequence: CASSRGRGVTSGGYTF. The DNA of the CDR3 is TGTGCCAGCAGTAGAGGCAGGGGAGTAACTTCGGGAGGCTACACCTTC.

This clone was recorded only once. Other DNA sequences in this sample translate to the same CDR3. The chain couples TRBV7-2 to TRBJ2-3, with 9 bases that match TRBD2. J lost 4 bases, V lost 3 bases, and 2 bases had no gene match. The germline CDR1 and CDR2 sequences are SGHTA and FQGNSA. This CDR3 has 14 amino acids. The CDR3 spells CASSLGGGADTQYF. In DNA, the CDR3 is TGTGCCAGCAGCTTGGGCGGGGGGGCAGATACGCAGTATTTT.

The chain has TRBV18 and TRBJ2-7; D is uncertain. The CDR3 runs 18 residues. The germline V gene has CDR1 KGHSH and CDR2 LQKENI. V lost 5 bases and J lost 4, with 27 bases in between. Here the CDR3 DNA reads TGTGCCAGCTCATCATCCATCCCCGGTGGGATCATGTTGTACGAGCAGTACTTC. It translates to CASSSSIPGGIMLYEQYF.

Comments on this clone: Other DNA sequences in this sample translate to the same CDR3. J is TRBJ1-5 and V is TRBV18; D is possibly TRBD1 (5 bases). The V gene's germline CDR1 is KGHSH and CDR2 LQKENI. Trimming took off 5 bases at V and 1 base at J, with 9 bases between the two ends. The CDR3 contains 14 residues. The CDR3 region is CASSGQGSNQPQHF. The CDR3 bases are TGTGCCAGCTCAGGCCAGGGAAGCAATCAGCCCCAGCATTTT.

The rearrangement uses TRBV21-1 and TRBJ2-7; the table's D gene call, TRBD1, was not cross checked with the DNA. TRBV21-1 is a documented pseudogene. CDR3 length: 12 residues. The CDR3 nucleotides are TGCTCCGGCAGGGGTAAACCCTACGAGCAGTACTTC. Amino acids: CSGRGKPYEQYF.

The chain joins TRBV28 to TRBJ1-1; D is possibly TRBD1 (6 bases). Trimming removed 7 bases from V and 7 bases from J, with 13 bases in between. The CDR3 is made up of 12 amino acids. From germline, CDR1 is MDHEN and CDR2 SYDVKM. For the CDR3, the DNA is TGTGCCAGCATTAGTAGGGGGGGTGAAGCTTTCTTT. Amino acids: CASISRGGEAFF. Based on the CDR3 plus reference TRBV28 and TRBJ1-1, the full variable domain is DVKVTQSSRYLVKRTGEKVFLECVQDMDHENMFWYRQDPGLGLRLIYFSYDVKMKEKGDIPEGYSVSREKKERFSLILESASTNQTSMYLCASISRGGEAFFGQGTRLTVV.

This clone was counted only a few times. The chain links TRBV7-9 to TRBJ1-6, with D tentatively TRBD1 (5 bases). The V end was cut by 1 base, the J end by 5 bases, with 15 bases between. This CDR3 is 17 amino acids long. Germline CDR1 is SEHNR and CDR2 is FQNEAQ (reference sequence). CDR3 residues: CASSLGWQGRDNSPLHF. CDR3 bases: TGTGCCAGCAGCTTAGGATGGCAGGGAAGAGATAATTCACCCCTCCACTTT.